The rows below give T cell receptor beta chains drawn from one sample of a study of T cell responses to AZD1222 COVID-19 vaccine. This table comes from immunoSEQ multiplex PCR, and its TCRdb copy is limited to in-frame clones, with some not included. The profile covers 70,000 to 80,000 clones, with roughly 89% appearing a single time and about 2.4% taken by the ten largest. The material sequenced was peripheral blood, taken on day 0 of AZD1222 vaccination. These receptors came from an adult in good health. CDR3s include the opening cysteine and the closing phenylalanine or tryptophan. D genes are given only for firm matches. Where a row states a size, it is once, few, many or the class of an expanded clone; other rows omit it.

d_gene	v_gene	abundance	j_gene	CDR3aa	CDR3nt
-	TRBV19	-	TRBJ2-7	CASSMQGFLSYEQYF	TGTGCCAGTAGTATGCAGGGATTTCTCTCCTACGAGCAGTACTTC
-	TRBV7-2	-	TRBJ1-4	CASSLGQTMTPTNEKLFF	TGTGCCAGCAGCTTAGGCCAAACGATGACACCAACTAATGAAAAACTGTTTTTT
TRBD1	TRBV28	-	TRBJ2-7	CASNRDRRYEQYF	TGTGCCAGCAACCGGGACAGACGCTACGAGCAGTACTTC
-	TRBV19	-	TRBJ1-2	CASSNRDYYGYTF	TGTGCCAGTAGTAACCGGGACTACTATGGCTACACCTTC
-	TRBV18	-	TRBJ1-4	CASSPETDEKLFF	TGTGCCAGCTCACCAGAGACGGATGAAAAACTGTTTTTT
TRBD1	TRBV14	few	TRBJ1-2	CASSPLGQGAVEGYTF	TGTGCCAGCAGCCCCCTGGGGCAGGGGGCTGTTGAGGGCTACACCTTC
TRBD1	TRBV5-1	-	TRBJ1-5	CASSLAPGGENQPQHF	TGCGCCAGCAGCTTGGCCCCAGGGGGCGAGAATCAGCCCCAGCATTTT
-	TRBV13	-	TRBJ2-2	CASSSQETGKGPGELFF	TGTGCCAGCAGCTCCCAGGAAACAGGGAAGGGTCCCGGGGAGCTGTTTTTT
-	TRBV10-3	-	TRBJ1-1	CAISERSRDTEAFF	TGTGCCATCAGTGAGCGGAGTCGGGACACTGAAGCTTTCTTT
TRBD1	TRBV19	once	TRBJ1-2	CASRKGTAANYGYTF	TGTGCCAGTAGGAAGGGGACAGCAGCTAACTATGGCTACACCTTC
TRBD2	TRBV19	-	TRBJ2-3	CTSSLRLAGALDTQYF	TGTACCAGTAGTCTGCGACTAGCGGGAGCGCTAGATACGCAGTATTTT
-	TRBV27	-	TRBJ1-1	CASSLDGNTEAFF	TGTGCCAGCAGTTTAGACGGAAACACTGAAGCTTTCTTT
-	TRBV10-2	-	TRBJ2-2	CASSVSGANTGELFF	TGCGCCAGCAGTGTCTCGGGGGCGAACACCGGGGAGCTGTTTTTT
-	TRBV19	once	TRBJ1-5	CASSIWGGSNQPQHF	TGTGCCAGTAGTATATGGGGGGGTAGCAATCAGCCCCAGCATTTT
-	TRBV11-3	once	TRBJ2-5	CASSLSRGAETQYF	TGTGCCAGCAGCTTGTCTCGGGGGGCAGAGACCCAGTACTTC
TRBD1	TRBV6-5	once	TRBJ2-7	CASSHRDSPTYEQYF	TGTGCCAGCAGCCACCGGGACAGCCCTACCTACGAGCAGTACTTC
-	TRBV6-5	-	TRBJ1-5	CASNLGGYSNQPQHF	TGTGCCAGCAATTTGGGGGGCTATAGCAATCAGCCCCAGCATTTT
TRBD1	TRBV29-1	-	TRBJ1-5	CSVGGTGELNQPQHF	TGCAGCGTTGGCGGGACAGGGGAGCTTAATCAGCCCCAGCATTTT
-	TRBV6-5	-	TRBJ1-1	CASSLNGWVAEAFF	TGTGCCAGCAGCTTAAACGGATGGGTCGCTGAAGCTTTCTTT
TRBD2	TRBV27	-	TRBJ2-1	CASQRAGGRNEQFF	TGTGCCAGCCAGAGGGCGGGGGGGCGTAATGAGCAGTTCTTC
-	TRBV5-5	few	TRBJ1-2	CASSFQISRERYGYTF	TGTGCCAGCAGTTTCCAAATCTCCAGGGAGAGGTATGGCTACACCTTC
TRBD1	TRBV30	-	TRBJ1-4	CAWRPQGAEFNEKLFF	TGTGCCTGGAGGCCCCAGGGGGCCGAGTTTAATGAAAAACTGTTTTTT
-	TRBV27	-	TRBJ1-1	CASSLSAGYTEAFF	TGTGCCAGCAGTTTAAGTGCAGGATACACTGAAGCTTTCTTT
-	TRBV9	few	TRBJ1-6	CASSPPPGVYNSPLHF	TGTGCCAGCAGCCCACCCCCCGGGGTCTATAATTCACCCCTCCACTTT
-	TRBV7-9	-	TRBJ1-1	CASSFNGAKAFF	TGTGCCAGCAGCTTCAATGGGGCGAAAGCTTTCTTT
TRBD2	TRBV5-4	-	TRBJ2-3	CASSLEAGGSVADTQYF	TGTGCCAGCAGCTTGGAAGCGGGGGGGTCTGTGGCAGATACGCAGTATTTT
TRBD1	TRBV7-9	-	TRBJ2-2	CASSQNDRGRTGELFF	TGTGCCAGCAGCCAAAACGACAGGGGGAGGACCGGGGAGCTGTTTTTT
-	TRBV2	once	TRBJ1-3	CASSERGNTIYF	TGTGCCAGCAGTGAGAGGGGAAACACCATATATTTT
-	TRBV7-3	-	TRBJ2-1	CASSLRGGSLVTSSYNEQFF	TGTGCCAGCAGCTTAAGGGGCGGGTCTCTCGTTACGAGCTCCTACAATGAGCAGTTCTTC
-	TRBV6-2/TRBV6-3	-	TRBJ2-1	CASSPMGTSYNEQFF	TGTGCCAGCAGCCCTATGGGCACCTCCTACAATGAGCAGTTCTTC
-	TRBV5-1	-	TRBJ2-5	CASSPGVGETQYF	TGCGCCAGCAGCCCAGGGGTTGGGGAGACCCAGTACTTC
-	TRBV15	few	TRBJ2-7	CATSRDSGLQYEQYF	TGTGCCACCAGCAGAGATAGTGGACTACAATACGAGCAGTACTTC
-	TRBV7-2	-	TRBJ1-5	CASSGRFRGQPQHF	TGTGCCAGCAGCGGAAGGTTCCGGGGTCAGCCCCAGCATTTT
TRBD1	TRBV6-5	-	TRBJ1-2	CASRSGTGSGYTF	TGTGCCAGCAGGTCCGGGACAGGCAGCGGCTACACCTTC
TRBD2	TRBV30	-	TRBJ2-7	CAWSASGGPYEQYF	TGTGCCTGGAGTGCTAGCGGGGGACCTTACGAGCAGTACTTC
TRBD2	TRBV5-1	-	TRBJ2-1	CASSDPLAGNEQFF	TGCGCCAGCAGCGACCCTCTAGCGGGGAATGAGCAGTTCTTC
-	TRBV7-9	-	TRBJ1-4	CASSPLSEKLFF	TGTGCCAGCAGCCCCCTAAGTGAAAAACTGTTTTTT
TRBD1	TRBV18	-	TRBJ2-7	CASSSGTGGSEQYF	TGTGCCAGCTCAAGCGGGACAGGGGGGAGCGAGCAGTACTTC
-	TRBV30	-	TRBJ1-3	CAWSVLPSGTGNTIYF	TGTGCCTGGAGTGTACTTCCCTCGGGGACTGGAAACACCATATATTTT
TRBD1	TRBV5-4	-	TRBJ1-2	CASSLAQGIGNYGYTF	TGTGCCAGCAGCTTGGCACAGGGGATTGGGAACTATGGCTACACCTTC